A single sample is the source of the 13 T cell receptor beta chains below, sequenced in a study of cytomegalovirus exposure and HLA in healthy donors. The PCR ran on 60 Vbeta and 13 Jbeta primers. Profiling relied on immunoSEQ multiplex PCR, and the TCRdb table lists in-frame clones only, not all of them. The repertoire consists of about 160,000 clones, with around three quarters occurring once and the leading ten covering approximately 2.3%. Material: PBMCs. The receptors stem from a middle-aged man in good health and CMV-seronegative.

The gene calls are TRBV5-8 and TRBJ2-5; D is perhaps TRBD2 (5 bases). Per the germline V gene, CDR1 is SGHTS and CDR2 is YDEGEE. The germline V and J ends were trimmed by 0 bases and 5 bases, with 14 bases remaining between them. The CDR3 has 15 amino acids. The CDR3 coding sequence is TGTGCCAGCAGCTTGGCGTCTAGCCGAGGGGAGACCCAGTACTTC. It yields the protein CASSLASSRGETQYF.

This chain links TRBV6-5 with TRBJ2-7; D gene unclear. Trimming left V 2 bases short and J 4 bases short, with 3 bases between. Germline CDR1 reads MNHEY; CDR2 reads SVGAGI. This CDR3 region has 11 residues. CDR3 DNA: TGTGCCAGCAGTTACCGGTACGAGCAGTACTTC. Its protein product is CASSYRYEQYF.

J is TRBJ2-1 and V is TRBV6-5; D is ambiguous. Trimming took off 2 bases at V and 6 bases at J, with 8 bases between the two ends. The CDR3 sequence is 13 residues long. Germline values: CDR1 MNHEY, CDR2 SVGAGI. CDR3 nucleotide sequence: TGTGCCAGCAGTTACCTTAGTAGCAATGAGCAGTTCTTC. It codes for CASSYLSSNEQFF.

The gene calls are TRBV4-3 and TRBJ2-7, with 9 positions matching TRBD2. Unmatched junction bases numbered 8, after V lost 0 bases and J lost 2 bases. The CDR3 extends over 17 amino acids. Germline V gene data show CDR1 as LGHNA and CDR2 as YSLEER. CDR3 nucleotide sequence: TGCGCCAGCAGCCAAGATCTGGGTCTAGCGGGAACCTACGAGCAGTACTTC. It codes for CASSQDLGLAGTYEQYF.

This clone was seen a single time. The chain carries TRBV20-1 and TRBJ2-5; maybe TRBD2 (6 bases). The germline gives CDR1 DFQATT, CDR2 SNEGSKA (reference sequence). This CDR3 is built from 11 residues. Deletions cut 7 bases from V and 1 base from J, with 7 bases between. CDR3 DNA sequence: TGCAGTGGCGGGGTCCAAGAGACCCAGTACTTC. This translates into CSGGVQETQYF.

V is TRBV19 and J is TRBJ2-7; 7 bases map to TRBD1. V shed 9 bases, J shed 5 bases, and the junction held 13 bases outside the gene matches. CDR1 and CDR2 from the germline V gene are LNHDA and SQIVND (reference sequence). The CDR3 runs to 14 residues. CDR3 loop: CASNVRGPRNEQYF. CDR3 sequence (DNA): TGTGCCAGCAACGTGAGGGGGCCTAGAAACGAGCAGTACTTC.

Turning to this clone: The sample contains more than one DNA sequence encoding this CDR3. The V call is TRBV20-1, the J call TRBJ2-7; D gene unclear. The CDR3 length is 11 residues. Trimming shortened V by 0 bases and J by 3 bases, and 3 bases separated the two germline ends. CDR1 and CDR2 (germline): DFQATT, SNEGSKA (reference sequence). CDR3 DNA: TGCAGTGCTAGAGATAGCTACGAGCAGTACTTC. This translates into CSARDSYEQYF.

A remark on this clone: This CDR3 is also generated by other DNA sequences in the sample. The rearrangement joins TRBV2 to TRBJ2-3; D is unclear. V shed 7 bases and J shed 3 bases, with 5 bases lying between them. Germline CDR1 is SNHLY and CDR2 is FYNNEI. There are 11 residues in the CDR3. The CDR3 DNA reads as TGTGCCAGCAAATATACAGATACGCAGTATTTT. As protein: CASKYTDTQYF.

The sample holds a few counts of this clone. The rearrangement links TRBV6-5 to TRBJ2-5; D may be TRBD2 (6 bases). The DNA end favors TRBJ2-7, so the J call may be wrong. Germline V CDR1 and CDR2: MNHEY, SVGAGI. CDR3 length: 15 amino acids. The chain's CDR3 is CASSYSAGKNYEQYF. The DNA for the CDR3 is TGTGCCAGCAGTTACTCGGCGGGAAAAAACTACGAGCAGTACTTC.

This clone was recorded only once. DNA of the CDR3: TGTGCCAGCAGCGTAACAGGATCCTCTGGAAACACCATATATTTT. Its translation: CASSVTGSSGNTIYF. The chain uses TRBV7-9 and TRBJ1-3, with TRBD1 as a possible D gene (5 bases). The CDR3 totals 15 residues. V was pared by 5 bases and J by 0 bases, with 11 bases between. Germline V gene sequence: CDR1 SEHNR, CDR2 FQNEAQ (reference sequence).

V gene TRBV11-2 combines with J gene TRBJ2-5; 7 positions match TRBD1. V lost 2 bases and J lost 0; bases outside the gene matches: 3. From germline, CDR1 is SGHAT and CDR2 FQNNGV. The CDR3 sequence is 15 residues long. DNA of the CDR3: TGTGCCAGCAGCTTACGGCAGGGGGACCAAGAGACCCAGTACTTC. Amino acid sequence: CASSLRQGDQETQYF.

This clone was recorded only once. The genes are TRBV6-1 and TRBJ2-1; the D gene is possibly TRBD2 (5 bases). CDR1 is MNHNS, CDR2 SASEGT, per germline. The CDR3 loop spans 12 amino acids. The V gene lost 4 bases and the J gene lost 10 bases, with 11 bases spanning the gap. CDR3 protein: CASSAASPEQFF. The CDR3 bases are TGTGCCAGCAGTGCGGCTAGCCCCGAGCAGTTCTTC.

This clone was seen only a few times. V is TRBV28 and J is TRBJ1-3; TRBD1 is a possible D gene (5 bases). Germline V lookup: CDR1 MDHEN, CDR2 SYDVKM. Trimming cost V 8 bases and J 7 bases, with 12 bases left between them. The CDR3 runs to 12 residues. The CDR3 nucleotides read TGTGCCAGCCGGGCAGGGTCGAACACCATATATTTT. Translation gives CASRAGSNTIYF.